This T cell receptor beta chain was documented in a study of glioma-infiltrating T cells. TCR alpha and beta CDR3 regions were amplified from RNA using iRepertoire nested multiplex PCR. TCRdb re-analysed the multiplex PCR reads in MiXCR, keeping a single row per CDR3 protein. The sample shows some 110,000 distinct CDR3 sequences, more than 20% of them seen only once. The sample holds many counts of this clonotype. V was cut by 6 bases and J by 1 base, with 15 bases left in between. Germline V gene data show CDR1 as LNHDA and CDR2 as SQIVND (reference sequence). The CDR3 sequence is 15 residues long. This chain joins TRBV19 and TRBJ1-1; the D is unclear. The TCR was taken from a human donor with low-grade glioma or glioblastoma, undergoing nonglioma brain surgery, or in good health (not recorded which). Sequenced material: glioma tissue, nonneoplastic brain tissue, or PBMCs (not recorded which). CDR3 sequence: CASSPGSRSNTEAFF. The CDR3 DNA reads as TGTGCCAGTAGCCCGGGCTCAAGGTCGAACACTGAAGCTTTCTTT.